The clone carrying this T cell receptor beta chain came up many times. TCRdb redid the calling of the 5' RACE reads with MiXCR, one entry per CDR3 protein. The data show some 300,000 distinct CDR3 sequences, around 3.6% seen once. The data were taken from a study of T cells after yellow fever vaccination. The CDR3 is 15 amino acids. Germline assignment: CDR1 SGHDT and CDR2 YYEEEE. V was cut by 4 bases and J by 4 bases, with 12 bases left in between. This receptor was obtained from a man aged 18 to 30 who received the YFV17D yellow fever vaccine. This chain joins TRBV5-6 and TRBJ1-6; D gene unclear. The sample here was PBMCs, taken on the day of the yellow fever booster vaccination. CDR3 region: CASSNSGLYNSPLHF. CDR3 DNA sequence: TGTGCCAGCAGCAACTCGGGGTTGTATAATTCACCCCTCCACTTT.